The clone carrying this TCR beta chain was counted many times. The antigen is unknown. Profiles of TCR beta VDJ and CDR3 were generated from a genomic DNA template. Using its own MiXCR run on the reads, TCRdb lists one record per CDR3 protein. The repertoire consists of 100,000 to 150,000 distinct CDR3 sequences, with around 48% occurring once and the leading ten covering 2.5%. This sample was included in a study of CD8+CD57+ T cells in acquired aplastic anemia. On the study more broadly: The study obtained an average of 3.2 ug of DNA from sorted CD4+ and CD8+ cells. Mean read depth for CD4+ cells from healthy donors was 10 million to 13 million.

Study conclusions and caveats: About 30 CD8+ CDR3 sequences occurred in both the patients and the controls.

This CDR3 has 16 residues. CDR1 is MNHEY and CDR2 is SVGEGT in the germline V gene. With 4 bases removed from V and 0 bases from J, the gap between germline ends came to 13 bases. This sequence originates from a human donor in good health, serving as a control. The chain carries TRBV6-2 or TRBV6-3 and TRBJ2-1; D uncertain. The sample consisted of sorted CD4+, CD8+, or CD8+CD57+ T cells (not recorded which) from PBMCs. DNA for the CDR3: TGTGCCAGCAGTTCCCGGACGCCTAGCTCCTACAATGAGCAGTTCTTC. This gives the protein CASSSRTPSSYNEQFF.